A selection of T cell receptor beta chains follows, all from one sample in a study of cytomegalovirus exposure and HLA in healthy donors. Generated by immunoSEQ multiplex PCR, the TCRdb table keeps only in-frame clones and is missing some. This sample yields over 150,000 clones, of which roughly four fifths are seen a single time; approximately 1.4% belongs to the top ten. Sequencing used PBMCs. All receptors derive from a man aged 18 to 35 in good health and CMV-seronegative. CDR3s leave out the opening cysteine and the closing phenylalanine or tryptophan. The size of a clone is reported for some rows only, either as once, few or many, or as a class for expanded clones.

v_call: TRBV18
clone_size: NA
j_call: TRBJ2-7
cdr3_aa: ASSPGGDYEQY

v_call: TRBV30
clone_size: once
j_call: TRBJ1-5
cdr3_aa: AWKGPGRQPQH

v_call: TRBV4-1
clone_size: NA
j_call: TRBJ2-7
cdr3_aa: ASSPGTASTYEQY

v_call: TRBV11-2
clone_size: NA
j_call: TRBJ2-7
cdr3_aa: ASSLEGGRPPEQY

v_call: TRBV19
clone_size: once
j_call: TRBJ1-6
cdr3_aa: ASARDRESSPLH

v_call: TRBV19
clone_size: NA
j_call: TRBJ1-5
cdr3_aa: ASSIVQGNQPQH

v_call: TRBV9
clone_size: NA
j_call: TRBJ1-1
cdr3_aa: ASSLEGQLNTEAF

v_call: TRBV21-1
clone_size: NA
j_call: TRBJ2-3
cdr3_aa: ASSNTRLVLDTQY

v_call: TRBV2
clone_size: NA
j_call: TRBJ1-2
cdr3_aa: ASTAGLGQGEDYGYT

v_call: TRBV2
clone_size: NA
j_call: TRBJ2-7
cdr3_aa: ASSAPLGEQY

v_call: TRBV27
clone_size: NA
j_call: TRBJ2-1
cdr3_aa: ASSIYYSAYNEQF

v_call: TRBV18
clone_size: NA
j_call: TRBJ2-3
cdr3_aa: ASSQPTDTQY

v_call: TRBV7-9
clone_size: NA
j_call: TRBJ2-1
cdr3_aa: ASSRTSGGSYNEQF

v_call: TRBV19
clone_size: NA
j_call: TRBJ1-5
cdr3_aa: ASSIEVGNQPQH

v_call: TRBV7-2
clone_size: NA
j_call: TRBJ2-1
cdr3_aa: ASSLRGPGSYNEQF

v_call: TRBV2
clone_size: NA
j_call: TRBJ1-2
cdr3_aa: ASSVRERQNGYT

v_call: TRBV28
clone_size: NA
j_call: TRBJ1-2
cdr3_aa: ASRPPGGGGYT

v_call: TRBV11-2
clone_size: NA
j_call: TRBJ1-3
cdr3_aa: ASSSRQGFGGNTIY

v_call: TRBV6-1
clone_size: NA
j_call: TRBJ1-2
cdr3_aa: ASSEASYGYT

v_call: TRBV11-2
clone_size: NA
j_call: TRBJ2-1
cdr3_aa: ASSETRGYNEQF

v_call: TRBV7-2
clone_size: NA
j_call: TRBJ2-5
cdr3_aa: ASSLAASGIRAETQY

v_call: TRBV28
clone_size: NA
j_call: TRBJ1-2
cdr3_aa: ASSSPGQTYGYT

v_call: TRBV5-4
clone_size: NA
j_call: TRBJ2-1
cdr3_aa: ASSLRLAGVSYNEQF